A single sample is the source of the 9 T cell receptor beta chains below, sequenced in a study of radiotherapy plus CTLA-4 blockade in lung cancer. The data were produced by immunoSEQ multiplex PCR, yet TCRdb's version contains in-frame clones alone and is incomplete. Among approximately 52,000 clones listed, about 76% were seen once. Sequenced here: peripheral blood, sampled from a patient treated with radiotherapy plus ipilimumab. The receptors were sampled from a human donor with non-small cell lung cancer who had a complete response to radiotherapy plus ipilimumab.

The V and J genes are TRBV27 and TRBJ2-7; D is perhaps TRBD1 (5 bases). The V end was cut by 5 bases, the J end by 6 bases, with 11 bases between. The germline V gene has CDR1 MNHEY and CDR2 SMNVEV (reference sequence). The CDR3 totals 12 residues. The CDR3 DNA follows: TGTGCCAGCAGTCGTGGACAAGGCGAGCAGTACTTC. Protein product: CASSRGQGEQYF.

Here the CDR3 reads CSVVTGGSSGNTIYF. The CDR3 nucleotides are TGCAGCGTTGTCACAGGGGGATCCTCTGGAAACACCATATATTTT. The chain is built from TRBV29-1 and TRBJ1-3, with 8 bases aligning to TRBD1. V dropped 4 bases and J dropped 0; count of bases not matched to a gene: 5. The CDR3 extends over 15 amino acids. Germline CDR1 is SQVTM and CDR2 is ANQGSEA.

The V call is TRBV29-1, the J call TRBJ2-3; TRBD2 agrees at 13 bases. This CDR3 is 17 amino acids long. Unmatched junction bases numbered 7, after V lost 4 bases and J lost 0 bases. Germline-derived CDR1 and CDR2 are SQVTM and ANQGSEA. CDR3 amino acids: CSVGMGLAGFSTDTQYF. CDR3 in DNA: TGCAGCGTTGGTATGGGACTAGCGGGGTTTAGCACAGATACGCAGTATTTT.

This clone is a singleton in its sample. V usage is TRBV7-9 and J usage is TRBJ1-2, with D hard to call. The CDR3 has 14 amino acids. V was pared by 5 bases and J by 7 bases, with 17 bases between. CDR1 and CDR2 from the germline V gene are SEHNR and FQNEAQ (reference sequence). The CDR3 DNA sequence: TGTGCCAGCAGCCCCGGGGAGTACTTCTTTGGCTACACCTTC. It codes for CASSPGEYFFGYTF.

This chain joins TRBV18 and TRBJ2-3; D uncertain. The CDR3 runs to 13 residues. Trimming left V 6 bases short and J 0 bases short, with 7 bases between. Per germline, CDR1 KGHSH and CDR2 LQKENI. CDR3 sequence: CASSPGSTDTQYF. The DNA for the CDR3 is TGTGCCAGCTCTCCGGGTAGCACAGATACGCAGTATTTT.

This clone was picked up one time. The DNA for the CDR3 is TGTGCCAGCAGTGGGGACTCTCTGAAGGCCTATAATTCACCCCTCCACTTT. The encoded protein is CASSGDSLKAYNSPLHF. V gene TRBV6-1 combines with J gene TRBJ1-6, with D maybe TRBD1 (5 bases). The CDR3 is 17 residues long. The germline V gene has CDR1 MNHNS and CDR2 SASEGT. V was clipped by 4 bases and J by 2 bases, with 15 bases between them.

The gene calls are TRBV7-8 and TRBJ1-5; 8 bases are a match to TRBD1. Per germline, CDR1 SGHVS and CDR2 FQNEAQ. V lost 5 bases to trimming and J lost 6 bases; unmatched junction nucleotides: 6. The CDR3 runs to 14 residues. The CDR3 bases are TGTGCCAGCAGCACTGACAGGGGTAGTCAGCCCCAGCATTTT. This encodes CASSTDRGSQPQHF.

This clone came up a few times. This rearrangement joins TRBV6-6 to TRBJ1-3; D gene unclear. Germline V gives CDR1 MNHNY, CDR2 SVGAGI (reference sequence). V lost 6 bases and J lost 3, with 15 bases in between. CDR3 size: 15 residues. The CDR3 reads CASSHGPRGGNTIYF. The CDR3 DNA is TGTGCCAGCAGCCACGGCCCGCGCGGTGGAAACACCATATATTTT.

The chain joins TRBV7-9 to TRBJ2-5; 8 nucleotides align to TRBD2. This CDR3 has 15 residues. The ends lost 8 bases at V and 5 bases at J; junction bases unmatched: 13. CDR1 SEHNR and CDR2 FQNEAQ come from the germline V gene (reference sequence). The CDR3 DNA follows: TGTGCCAGCGGGGCCGGACTGCAGCGGGGGGAGACCCAGTACTTC. Its protein is CASGAGLQRGETQYF.